The 11 T cell receptor beta chains listed next were all sequenced from one sample in a study of T cell responses to AZD1222 COVID-19 vaccine. Sequencing used immunoSEQ multiplex PCR; TCRdb keeps in-frame clones, though not all of them. Of around 110,000 clones in the sample, about 90% are singletons; the top ten hold approximately 7.5%. Here the sequenced sample was peripheral blood, taken on day 0 of AZD1222 vaccination. Source of these receptors: an adult in good health.

The chain links TRBV15 to TRBJ1-3; the D is unclear. Trimming removed 0 bases from V and 2 bases from J, with 11 bases in between. The CDR3 has 16 residues. CDR1 LNHNV and CDR2 YYDKDF come from the germline V gene (reference sequence). The DNA of the CDR3 is TGTGCCACCAGCAGAGATCCATTGGGTGCTGGAAACACCATATATTTT. Its translation: CATSRDPLGAGNTIYF.

In this sample, this clone turned up once. This chain joins TRBV2 and TRBJ1-1; D is unresolved. Trimming shortened V by 6 bases and J by 8 bases, and 10 bases separated the two germline ends. Per germline, CDR1 SNHLY and CDR2 FYNNEI. The CDR3 contains 11 residues. CDR3 region: CASRQGPEAFF. The CDR3 nucleotides read TGTGCCAGCAGGCAAGGGCCGGAAGCTTTCTTT.

V usage is TRBV14 and J usage is TRBJ2-5; D not resolved. The V end lost 4 bases, the J end lost 3 bases, and 9 bases lay between the germline ends. This CDR3 region has 13 residues. The germline gives CDR1 SGHDN, CDR2 FVKESK. CDR3 in DNA: TGTGCCAGCAGCCGCAGGTACGAAGAGACCCAGTACTTC. It encodes CASSRRYEETQYF.

V is TRBV6-5 and J is TRBJ1-5; tentative D call: TRBD1 (5 bases). Deletions cut 6 bases from V and 6 bases from J, with 18 bases between. Germline CDR1 reads MNHEY; CDR2 reads SVGAGI. This CDR3 is built from 15 residues. The DNA of the CDR3 is TGTGCCAGCAGCCAACTAGGCGGGGGTACTCAGCCCCAGCATTTT. Its translation is CASSQLGGGTQPQHF.

This rearrangement joins TRBV7-7 to TRBJ2-2; perhaps TRBD2 as D (6 bases). Trimming removed 5 bases at V and 4 bases at J, with 17 bases between. The germline V gene encodes CDR1 SSHAT and CDR2 FNYEAQ (reference sequence). The CDR3 has 16 amino acids. The CDR3 DNA reads TGTGCCAGCAGCCTAAATGGGGGGTCGGCCACCGGGGAGCTGTTTTTT. The encoded protein is CASSLNGGSATGELFF.

V is TRBV2 and J is TRBJ1-2; TRBD1 matches at 7 bases. With 5 bases clipped from V and 7 bases from J, the junction kept 1 base outside the gene matches. Germline assignment: CDR1 SNHLY and CDR2 FYNNEI. The CDR3 is made up of 11 amino acids. The CDR3 DNA sequence: TGTGCCAGCAGTACAGGGGTTGGCTACACCTTC. As protein: CASSTGVGYTF.

This clone appeared a single time. V is TRBV7-9 and J is TRBJ1-3, with 9 bases that match TRBD1. Germline loops: CDR1 SEHNR, CDR2 FQNEAQ (reference sequence). V gave up 6 bases and J gave up 5 bases; unmatched junction bases: 8. The CDR3 runs 15 residues. In DNA, the CDR3 is TGTGCCAGCAGTCGGTCCGGGACAGGGCGAAACACCATATATTTT. Residues: CASSRSGTGRNTIYF.

The CDR3 spells CATSTQAVSGANVLTF. CDR3 nucleotides: TGTGCCACCTCCACACAAGCGGTTTCTGGGGCCAACGTCCTGACTTTC. This rearrangement joins TRBV7-8 to TRBJ2-6; a possible D gene is TRBD2 (5 bases). Trimming removed 10 bases at V and 1 base at J, with 17 bases between. CDR1 is SGHVS, CDR2 FQNEAQ, per germline. This CDR3 has 16 amino acids.

The chain couples TRBV2 to TRBJ2-7; 7 bases line up with TRBD2. Germline assignment: CDR1 SNHLY and CDR2 FYNNEI. V lost 3 bases, J lost 9 bases, and 2 bases stayed unmatched. CDR3 length equals 11 residues. DNA of the CDR3: TGTGCCAGCAGTGACTGGGAGGGGCAGTACTTC. It is translated as CASSDWEGQYF.

The genes are TRBV21-1 and TRBJ2-7; the table's TRBD1 call for D was not verified on the DNA. TRBV21-1 is a recognized pseudogene. This CDR3 is built from 16 residues. The CDR3, as DNA: TGTGCCAGCAGCCCCCTCCCCCGGACAGTCCTCTACGAGCAGTACTTC. The encoded protein is CASSPLPRTVLYEQYF.

The chain combines TRBV6-6 with TRBJ1-3; the D gene is possibly TRBD1 (6 bases). Per germline, CDR1 MNHNY and CDR2 SVGAGI (reference sequence). The CDR3 runs 15 residues. The V and J ends lost 5 bases and 3 bases respectively, with 14 bases between them. The CDR3 protein is CASSPVQGIGNTIYF. The CDR3 DNA sequence: TGTGCCAGCAGTCCGGTACAGGGTATTGGAAACACCATATATTTT.